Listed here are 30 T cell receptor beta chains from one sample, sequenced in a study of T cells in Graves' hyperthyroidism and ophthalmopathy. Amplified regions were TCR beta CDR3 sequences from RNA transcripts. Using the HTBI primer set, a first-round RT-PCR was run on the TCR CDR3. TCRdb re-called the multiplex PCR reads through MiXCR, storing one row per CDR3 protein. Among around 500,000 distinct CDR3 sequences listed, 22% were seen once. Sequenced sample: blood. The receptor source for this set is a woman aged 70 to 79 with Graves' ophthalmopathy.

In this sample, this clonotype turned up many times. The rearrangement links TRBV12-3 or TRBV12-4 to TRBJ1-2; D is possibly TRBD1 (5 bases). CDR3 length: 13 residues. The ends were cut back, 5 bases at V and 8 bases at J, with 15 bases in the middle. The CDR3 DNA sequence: TGTGCCAGCAGTCGGGGCAGACTTGTGGGCTACACCTTC. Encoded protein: CASSRGRLVGYTF.

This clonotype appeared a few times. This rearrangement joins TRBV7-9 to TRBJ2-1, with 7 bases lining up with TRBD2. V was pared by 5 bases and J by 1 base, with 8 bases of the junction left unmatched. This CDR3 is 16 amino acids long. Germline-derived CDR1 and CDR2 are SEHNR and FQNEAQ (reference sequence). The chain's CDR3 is CASSTRTSGSYNEQFF. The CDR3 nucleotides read TGTGCCAGCAGCACTCGGACTAGTGGGTCCTACAATGAGCAGTTCTTC.

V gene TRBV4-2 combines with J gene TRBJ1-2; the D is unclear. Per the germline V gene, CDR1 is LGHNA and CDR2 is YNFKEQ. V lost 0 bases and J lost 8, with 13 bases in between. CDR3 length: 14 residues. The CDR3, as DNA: TGTGCCAGCAGCCAAGATATTGGGGTTGGCGGCTACACCTTC. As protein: CASSQDIGVGGYTF.

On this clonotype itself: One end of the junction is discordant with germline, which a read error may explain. CDR3 sequence (DNA): TGTGCCAGCAGCCCATCCGTGGGACAGGGGGTCGGGCAGTACTTC. Protein product: CASSPSVGQGVGQYF. The rearrangement uses TRBV5-1 and TRBJ2-7; the match to TRBD1 covers 11 bases. Germline-derived CDR1 and CDR2 are SGHRS and YFSETQ. The CDR3 has 15 amino acids. Full variable domain (outside the CDR3, taken from reference TRBV5-1 and TRBJ2-7): KAGVTQTPRYLIKTRGQQVTLSCSPISGHRSVSWYQQTPGQGLQFLFEYFSETQRNKGNFPGRFSGRQFSNSRSEMNVSTLELGDSALYLCASSPSVGQGVGQYFGPGTRLTVT.

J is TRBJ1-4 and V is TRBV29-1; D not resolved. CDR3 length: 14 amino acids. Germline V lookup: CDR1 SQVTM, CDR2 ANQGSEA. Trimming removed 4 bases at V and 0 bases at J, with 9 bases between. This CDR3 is CSVGEGSTNEKLFF. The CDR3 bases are TGCAGCGTTGGAGAGGGTTCAACTAATGAAAAACTGTTTTTT.

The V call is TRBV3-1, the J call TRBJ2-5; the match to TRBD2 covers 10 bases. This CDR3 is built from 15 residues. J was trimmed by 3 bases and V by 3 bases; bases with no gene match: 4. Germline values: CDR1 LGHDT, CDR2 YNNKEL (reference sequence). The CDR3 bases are TGTGCCAGCAGCCAGAATCTAGCGGGAGAAGAGACCCAGTACTTC. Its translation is CASSQNLAGEETQYF.

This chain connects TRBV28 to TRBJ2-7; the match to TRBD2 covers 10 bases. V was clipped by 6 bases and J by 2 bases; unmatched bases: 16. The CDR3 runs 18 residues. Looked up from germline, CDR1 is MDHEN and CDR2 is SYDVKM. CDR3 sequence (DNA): TGTGCCAGCAGCTTAGCGGCGAGCGGGAGGGCCATTCCCTACGAGCAGTACTTC. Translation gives CASSLAASGRAIPYEQYF.

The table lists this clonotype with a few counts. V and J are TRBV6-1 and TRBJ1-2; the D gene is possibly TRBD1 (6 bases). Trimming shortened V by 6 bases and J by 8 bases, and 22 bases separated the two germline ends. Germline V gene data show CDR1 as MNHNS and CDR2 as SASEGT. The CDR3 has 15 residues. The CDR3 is CASSIEFNRALGYTF. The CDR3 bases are TGTGCCAGCAGCATAGAGTTCAACAGGGCTCTGGGCTACACCTTC.

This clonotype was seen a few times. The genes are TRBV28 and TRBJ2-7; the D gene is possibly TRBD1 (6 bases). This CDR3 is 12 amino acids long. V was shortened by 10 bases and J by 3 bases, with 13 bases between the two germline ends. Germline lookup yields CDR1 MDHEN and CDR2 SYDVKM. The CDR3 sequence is CANKGQIYEQYF. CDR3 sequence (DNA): TGTGCCAACAAGGGACAAATCTACGAGCAGTACTTC.

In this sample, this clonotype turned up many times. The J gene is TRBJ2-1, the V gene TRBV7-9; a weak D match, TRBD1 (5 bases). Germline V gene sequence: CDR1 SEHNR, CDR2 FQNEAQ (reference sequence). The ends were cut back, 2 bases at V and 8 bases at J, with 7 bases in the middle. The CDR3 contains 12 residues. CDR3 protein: CASSLQGHEQFF. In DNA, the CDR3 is TGTGCCAGCAGCTTACAGGGTCATGAGCAGTTCTTC.

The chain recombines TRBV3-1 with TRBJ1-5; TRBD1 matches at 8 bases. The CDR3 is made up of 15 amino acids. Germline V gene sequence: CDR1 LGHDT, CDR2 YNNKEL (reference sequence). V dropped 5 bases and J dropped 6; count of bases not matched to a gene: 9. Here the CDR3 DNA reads TGTGCCAGCAGCTCCAGGGGGCCGGGAATTCAGCCCCAGCATTTT. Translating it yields CASSSRGPGIQPQHF.

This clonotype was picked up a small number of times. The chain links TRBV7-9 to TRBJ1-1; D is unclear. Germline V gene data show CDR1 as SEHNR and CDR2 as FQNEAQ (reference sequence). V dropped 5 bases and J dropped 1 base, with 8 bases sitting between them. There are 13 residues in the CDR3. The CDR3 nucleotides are TGTGCCAGCAGCCCTGACAAGAACACTGAAGCTTTCTTT. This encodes CASSPDKNTEAFF.

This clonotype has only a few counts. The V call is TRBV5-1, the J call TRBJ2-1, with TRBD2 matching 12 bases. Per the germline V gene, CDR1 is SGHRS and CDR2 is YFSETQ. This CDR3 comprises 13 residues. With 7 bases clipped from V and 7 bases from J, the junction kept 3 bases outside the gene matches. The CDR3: CASGLAGTNEQFF. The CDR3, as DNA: TGCGCCAGCGGACTAGCGGGAACGAATGAGCAGTTCTTC.

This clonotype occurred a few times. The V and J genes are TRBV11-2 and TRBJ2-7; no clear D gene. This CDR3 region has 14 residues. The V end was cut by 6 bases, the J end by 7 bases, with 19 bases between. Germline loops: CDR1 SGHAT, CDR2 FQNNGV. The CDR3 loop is CASRTLSPVFEQYF. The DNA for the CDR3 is TGTGCCAGCAGGACACTGAGTCCGGTCTTTGAGCAGTACTTC.

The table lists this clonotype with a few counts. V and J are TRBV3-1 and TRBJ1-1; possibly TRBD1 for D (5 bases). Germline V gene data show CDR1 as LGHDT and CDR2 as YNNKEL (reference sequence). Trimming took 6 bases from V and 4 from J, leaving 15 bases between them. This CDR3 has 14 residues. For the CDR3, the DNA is TGTGCCAGCAGGGACGGGGGTTTCAGCACTGAAGCTTTCTTT. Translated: CASRDGGFSTEAFF.

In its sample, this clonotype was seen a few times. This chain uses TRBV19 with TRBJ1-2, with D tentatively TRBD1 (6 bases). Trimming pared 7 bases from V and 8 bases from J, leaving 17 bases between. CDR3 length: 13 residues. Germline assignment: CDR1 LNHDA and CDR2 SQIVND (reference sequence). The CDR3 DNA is TGTGCCAGTAACTTTCGGGGGGCGCGCGGCTACACCTTC. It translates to CASNFRGARGYTF.

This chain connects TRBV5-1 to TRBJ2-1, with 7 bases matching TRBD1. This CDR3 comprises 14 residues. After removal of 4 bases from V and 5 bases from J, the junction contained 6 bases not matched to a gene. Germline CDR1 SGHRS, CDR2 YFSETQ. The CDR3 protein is CASSAGTENNEQFF. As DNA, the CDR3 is TGCGCCAGCAGCGCCGGGACAGAAAACAATGAGCAGTTCTTC.

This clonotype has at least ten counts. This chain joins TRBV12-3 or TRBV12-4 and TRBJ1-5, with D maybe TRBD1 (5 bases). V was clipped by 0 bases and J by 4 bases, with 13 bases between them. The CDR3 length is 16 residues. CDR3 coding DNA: TGTGCCAGCAGTTTAGCGGGGCTTGGGGGTAATCAGCCCCAGCATTTT. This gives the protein CASSLAGLGGNQPQHF.

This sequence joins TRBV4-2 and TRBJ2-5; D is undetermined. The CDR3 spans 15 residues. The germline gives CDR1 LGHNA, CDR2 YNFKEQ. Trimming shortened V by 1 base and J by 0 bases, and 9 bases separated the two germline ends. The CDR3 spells CASSQVGSDQETQYF. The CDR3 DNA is TGTGCCAGCAGCCAAGTGGGGTCTGACCAAGAGACCCAGTACTTC.

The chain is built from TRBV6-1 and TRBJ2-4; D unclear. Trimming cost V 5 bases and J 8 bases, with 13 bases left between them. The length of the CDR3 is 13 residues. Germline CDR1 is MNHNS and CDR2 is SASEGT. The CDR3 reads CASSHTIQDIQYF. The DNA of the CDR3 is TGTGCCAGCAGTCACACTATTCAAGACATTCAGTACTTC.

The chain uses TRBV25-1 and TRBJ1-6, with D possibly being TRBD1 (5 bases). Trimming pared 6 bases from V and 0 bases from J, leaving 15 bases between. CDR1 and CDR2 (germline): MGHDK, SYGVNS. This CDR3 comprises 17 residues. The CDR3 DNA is TGTGCCAGCAGCCCTACCCAGGGAAGCTCCTATAATTCACCCCTCCACTTT. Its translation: CASSPTQGSSYNSPLHF.

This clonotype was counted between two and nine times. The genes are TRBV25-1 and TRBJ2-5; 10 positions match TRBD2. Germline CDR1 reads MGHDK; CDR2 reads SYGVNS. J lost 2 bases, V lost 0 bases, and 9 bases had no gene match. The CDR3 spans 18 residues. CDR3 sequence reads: CASSEYKFGLAEQETQYF. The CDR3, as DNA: TGTGCCAGCAGTGAATATAAGTTCGGACTAGCGGAGCAAGAGACCCAGTACTTC.

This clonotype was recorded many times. CDR3 nucleotides: TGTGCCAGCAAATTCGGGCAGGGTCATAATTACGAGCAGTACTTC. Translating gives CASKFGQGHNYEQYF. This sequence joins TRBV2 and TRBJ2-7, with D perhaps matching TRBD1 (5 bases). V lost 7 bases and J lost 4, with 20 bases in between. Germline values: CDR1 SNHLY, CDR2 FYNNEI. This CDR3 region has 15 residues.

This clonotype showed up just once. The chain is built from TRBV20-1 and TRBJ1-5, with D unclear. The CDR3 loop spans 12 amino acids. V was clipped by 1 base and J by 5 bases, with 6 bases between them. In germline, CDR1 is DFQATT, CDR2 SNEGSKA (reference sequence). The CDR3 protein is CSARVMDQPQHF. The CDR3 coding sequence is TGCAGTGCTAGAGTAATGGATCAGCCCCAGCATTTT.

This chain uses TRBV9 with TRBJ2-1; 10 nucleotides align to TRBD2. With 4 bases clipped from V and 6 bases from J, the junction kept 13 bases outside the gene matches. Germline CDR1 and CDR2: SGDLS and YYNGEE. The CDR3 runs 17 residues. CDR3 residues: CASSRTLAGGGPNEQFF. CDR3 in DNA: TGTGCCAGCAGCAGAACCTTAGCGGGAGGAGGCCCCAATGAGCAGTTCTTC. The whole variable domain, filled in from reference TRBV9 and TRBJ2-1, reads DSGVTQTPKHLITATGQRVTLRCSPRSGDLSVYWYQQSLDQGLQFLIQYYNGEERAKGNILERFSAQQFPDLHSELNLSSLELGDSALYFCASSRTLAGGGPNEQFFGPGTRLTVL.

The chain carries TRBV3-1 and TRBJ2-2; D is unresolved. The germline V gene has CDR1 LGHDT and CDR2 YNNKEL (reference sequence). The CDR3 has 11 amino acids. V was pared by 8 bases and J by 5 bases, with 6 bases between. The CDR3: CASGDTGELFF. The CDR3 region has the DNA TGTGCCAGCGGCGATACCGGGGAGCTGTTTTTT.

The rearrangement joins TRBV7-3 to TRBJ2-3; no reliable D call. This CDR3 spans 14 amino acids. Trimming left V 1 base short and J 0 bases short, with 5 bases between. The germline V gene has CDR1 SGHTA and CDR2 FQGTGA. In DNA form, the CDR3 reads TGTGCCAGCAGCTTAAAGGCTAGCACAGATACGCAGTATTTT. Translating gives CASSLKASTDTQYF. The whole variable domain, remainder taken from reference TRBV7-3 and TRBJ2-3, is GAGVSQTPSNKVTEKGKYVELRCDPISGHTALYWYRQSLGQGPEFLIYFQGTGAADDSGLPNDRFFAVRPEGSVSTLKIQRTERGDSAVYLCASSLKASTDTQYFGPGTRLTVL.

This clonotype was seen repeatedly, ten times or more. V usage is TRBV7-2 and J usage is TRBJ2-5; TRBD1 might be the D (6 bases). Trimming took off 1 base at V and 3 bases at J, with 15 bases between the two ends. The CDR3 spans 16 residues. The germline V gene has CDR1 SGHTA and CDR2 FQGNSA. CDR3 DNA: TGTGCCAGCAGCTTAGTTGGCACCAAGGGGGAAGAGACCCAGTACTTC. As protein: CASSLVGTKGEETQYF.

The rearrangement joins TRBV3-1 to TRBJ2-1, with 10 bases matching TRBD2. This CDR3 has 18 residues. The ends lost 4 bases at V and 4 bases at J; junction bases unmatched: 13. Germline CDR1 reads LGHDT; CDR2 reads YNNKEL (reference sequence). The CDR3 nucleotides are TGTGCCAGCAGCCTTTTCAGTGTAGTAGCGGGGGGATACAATGAGCAGTTCTTC. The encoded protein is CASSLFSVVAGGYNEQFF.

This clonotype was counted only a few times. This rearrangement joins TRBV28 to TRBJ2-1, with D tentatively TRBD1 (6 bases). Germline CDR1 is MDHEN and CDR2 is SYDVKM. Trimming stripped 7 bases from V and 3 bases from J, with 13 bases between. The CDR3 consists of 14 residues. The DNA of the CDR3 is TGTGCCAGCAACTCGCCACAGGGCTACAATGAGCAGTTCTTC. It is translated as CASNSPQGYNEQFF.